The T cell receptor (beta chain) described here comes from a study of blood T cell repertoires in COVID-19. Whole-study context: Donors in the United States, Italy and Spain gave samples during acute or convalescent COVID-19. The cDNA or gDNA used as material had been derived from T cells, B-cell-depleted T cells, or PBMCs.

This CDR3 is 14 amino acids long. The germline CDR1 and CDR2 sequences are MDHEN and SYDVKM. V was pared by 5 bases and J by 0 bases, with 11 bases between. In the study's own analysis: Amplifying reference gene primers gave estimates of nucleated cell counts. TCRdb keeps only in-frame clones here, not all; method: immunoSEQ multiplex PCR. V and J calls and clone size follow that table, whereas D and trimming were derived from the DNA. The sample contains 53,000 or so clones, around 79% of which appear only once. V usage is TRBV28 and J usage is TRBJ2-7; D is unclear. This TCR derives from a man between 65 and 85 years old with active or convalescent COVID-19. The sample comprised peripheral blood. The DNA for the CDR3 is TGTGCCAGCAGTCCACTGGTAGCCTCCTACGAGCAGTACTTC. It is translated as CASSPLVASYEQYF.